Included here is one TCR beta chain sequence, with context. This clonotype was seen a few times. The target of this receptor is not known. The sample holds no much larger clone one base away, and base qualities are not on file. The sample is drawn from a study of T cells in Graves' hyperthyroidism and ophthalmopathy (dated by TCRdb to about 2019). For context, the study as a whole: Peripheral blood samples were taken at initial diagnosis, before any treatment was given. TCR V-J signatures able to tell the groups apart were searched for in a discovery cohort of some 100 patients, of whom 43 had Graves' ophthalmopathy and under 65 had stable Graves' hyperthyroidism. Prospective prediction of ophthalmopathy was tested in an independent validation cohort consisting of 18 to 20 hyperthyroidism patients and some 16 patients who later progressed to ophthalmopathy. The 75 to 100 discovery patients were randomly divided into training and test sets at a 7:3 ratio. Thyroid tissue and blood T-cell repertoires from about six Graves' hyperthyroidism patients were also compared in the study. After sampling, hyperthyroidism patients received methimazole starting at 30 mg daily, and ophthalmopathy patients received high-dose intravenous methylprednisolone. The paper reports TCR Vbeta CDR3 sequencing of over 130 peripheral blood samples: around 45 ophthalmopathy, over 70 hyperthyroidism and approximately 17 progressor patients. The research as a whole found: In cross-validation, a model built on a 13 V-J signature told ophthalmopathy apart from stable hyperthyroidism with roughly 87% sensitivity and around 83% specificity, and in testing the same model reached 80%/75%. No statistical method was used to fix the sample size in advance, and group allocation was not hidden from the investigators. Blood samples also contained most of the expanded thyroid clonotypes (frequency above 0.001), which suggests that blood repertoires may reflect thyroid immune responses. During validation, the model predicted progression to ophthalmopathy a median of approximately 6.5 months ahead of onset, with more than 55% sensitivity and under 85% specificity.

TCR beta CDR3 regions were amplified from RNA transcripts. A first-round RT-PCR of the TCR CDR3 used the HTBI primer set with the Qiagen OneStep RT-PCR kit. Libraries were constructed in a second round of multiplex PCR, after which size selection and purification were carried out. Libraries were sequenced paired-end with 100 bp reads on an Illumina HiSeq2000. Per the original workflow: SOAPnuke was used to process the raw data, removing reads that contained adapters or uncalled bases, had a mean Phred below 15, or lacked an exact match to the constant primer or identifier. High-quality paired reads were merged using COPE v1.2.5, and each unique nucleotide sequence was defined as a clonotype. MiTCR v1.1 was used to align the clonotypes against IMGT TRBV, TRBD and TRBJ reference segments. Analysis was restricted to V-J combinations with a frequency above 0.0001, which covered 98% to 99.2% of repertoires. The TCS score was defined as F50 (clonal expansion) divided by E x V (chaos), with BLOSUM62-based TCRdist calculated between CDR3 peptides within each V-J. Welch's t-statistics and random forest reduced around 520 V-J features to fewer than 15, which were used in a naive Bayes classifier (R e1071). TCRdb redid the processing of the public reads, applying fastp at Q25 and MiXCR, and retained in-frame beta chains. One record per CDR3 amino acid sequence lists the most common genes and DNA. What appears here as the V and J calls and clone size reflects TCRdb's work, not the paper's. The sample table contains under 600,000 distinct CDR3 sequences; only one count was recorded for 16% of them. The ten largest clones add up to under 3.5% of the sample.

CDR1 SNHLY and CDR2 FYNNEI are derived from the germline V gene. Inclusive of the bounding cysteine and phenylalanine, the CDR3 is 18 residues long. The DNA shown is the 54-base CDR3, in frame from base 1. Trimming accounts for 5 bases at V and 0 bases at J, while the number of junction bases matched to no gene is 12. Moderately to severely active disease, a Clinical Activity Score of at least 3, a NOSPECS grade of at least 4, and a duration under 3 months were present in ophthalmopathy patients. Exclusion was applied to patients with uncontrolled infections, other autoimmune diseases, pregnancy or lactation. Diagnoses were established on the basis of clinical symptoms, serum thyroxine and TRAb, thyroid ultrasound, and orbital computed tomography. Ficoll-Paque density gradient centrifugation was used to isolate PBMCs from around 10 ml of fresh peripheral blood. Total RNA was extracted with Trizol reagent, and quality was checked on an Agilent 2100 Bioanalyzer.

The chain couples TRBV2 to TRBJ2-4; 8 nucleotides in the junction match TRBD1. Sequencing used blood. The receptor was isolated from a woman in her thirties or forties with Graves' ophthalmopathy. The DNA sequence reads TGTGCCAGCAGTTACAGGGGGAACCTATGGTCAGCCAAAAACATTCAGTACTTC. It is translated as CASSYRGNLWSAKNIQYF.